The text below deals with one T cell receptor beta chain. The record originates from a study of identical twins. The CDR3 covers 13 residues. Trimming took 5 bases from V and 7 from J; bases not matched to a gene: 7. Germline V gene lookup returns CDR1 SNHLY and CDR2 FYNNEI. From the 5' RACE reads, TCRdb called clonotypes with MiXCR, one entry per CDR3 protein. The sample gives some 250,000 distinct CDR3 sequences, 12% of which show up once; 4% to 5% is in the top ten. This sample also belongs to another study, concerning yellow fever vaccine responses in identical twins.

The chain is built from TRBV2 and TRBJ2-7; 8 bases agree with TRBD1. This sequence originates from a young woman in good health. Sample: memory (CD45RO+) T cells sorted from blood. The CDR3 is CASSRTGTGEQYF. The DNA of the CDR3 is TGTGCCAGCAGTCGGACAGGGACGGGTGAGCAGTACTTC. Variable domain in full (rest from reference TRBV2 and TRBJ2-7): EPEVTQTPSHQVTQMGQEVILRCVPISNHLYFYWYRQILGQKVEFLVSFYNNEISEKSEIFDDQFSVERPDGSNFTLKIRSTKLEDSAMYFCASSRTGTGEQYFGPGTRLTVT.